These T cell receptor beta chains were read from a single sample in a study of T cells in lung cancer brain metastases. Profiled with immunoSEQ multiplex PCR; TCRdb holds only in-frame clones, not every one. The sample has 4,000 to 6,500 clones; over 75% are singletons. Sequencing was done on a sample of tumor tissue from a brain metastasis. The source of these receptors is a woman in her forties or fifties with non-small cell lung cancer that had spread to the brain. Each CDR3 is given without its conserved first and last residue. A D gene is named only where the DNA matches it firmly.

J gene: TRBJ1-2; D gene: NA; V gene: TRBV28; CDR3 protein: ASSSRVDYGYT
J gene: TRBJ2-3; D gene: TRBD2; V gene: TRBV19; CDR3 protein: ASSMSGRVITDTQY
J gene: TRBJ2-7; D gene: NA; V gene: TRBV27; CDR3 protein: ASSSRDHGRLY
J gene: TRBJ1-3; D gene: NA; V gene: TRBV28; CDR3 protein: ASRSFGDQEVTGNTIY
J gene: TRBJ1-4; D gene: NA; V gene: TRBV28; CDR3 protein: ASSSGQLHEKLF
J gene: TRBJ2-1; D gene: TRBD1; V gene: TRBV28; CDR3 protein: ASSRSGMLGGAGYGEQF
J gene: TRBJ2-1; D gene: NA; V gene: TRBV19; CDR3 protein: ASSIGAPGGEQF
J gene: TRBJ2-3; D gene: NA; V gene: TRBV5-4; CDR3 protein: ASSRSTDTQY
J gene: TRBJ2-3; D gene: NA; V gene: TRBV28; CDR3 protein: ASSSRTQY
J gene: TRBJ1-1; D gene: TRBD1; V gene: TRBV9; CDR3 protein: ASSVGQGRERL
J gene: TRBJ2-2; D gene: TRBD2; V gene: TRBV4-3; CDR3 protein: ASSHGTSGSVSGELF
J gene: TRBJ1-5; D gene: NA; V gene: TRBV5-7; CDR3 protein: ASSSGGRQPQH
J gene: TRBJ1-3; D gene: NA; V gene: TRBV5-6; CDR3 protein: ASSPRTGSGNTIY
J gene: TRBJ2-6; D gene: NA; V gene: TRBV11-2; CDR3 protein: ASSLEIGAGANVLT
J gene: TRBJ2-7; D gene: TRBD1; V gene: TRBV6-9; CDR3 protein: ASSLRQGGYEQY
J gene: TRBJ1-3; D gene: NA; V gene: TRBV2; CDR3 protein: ASSDGQIVPNTIY
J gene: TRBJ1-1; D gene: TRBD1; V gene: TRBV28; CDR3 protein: ASSLLTGGAEAF
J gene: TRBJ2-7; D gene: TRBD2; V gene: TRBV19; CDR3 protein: ASSPGLAGSTYEQY
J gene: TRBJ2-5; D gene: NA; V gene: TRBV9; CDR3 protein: ASSVAVQGAKETQY
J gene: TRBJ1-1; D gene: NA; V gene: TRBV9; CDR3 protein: ASSVVGRESSEAF
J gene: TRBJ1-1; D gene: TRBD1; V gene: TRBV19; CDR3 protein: ASGTVNTEAF
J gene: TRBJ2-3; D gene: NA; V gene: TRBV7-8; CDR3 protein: ASSRSGTTDTQY
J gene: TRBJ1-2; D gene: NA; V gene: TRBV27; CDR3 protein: ASSFTGYYGYT